A single T cell receptor (beta chain) is shown here with its context. Its antigen is not identified. One junction end disagrees with the germline gene, perhaps due to a read error. Co-extracted RNA and DNA came from around 18-30 mg of unsorted bulk tissue. Every tumor sample had over 85% viable tumor cells. This record belongs to a study of tumor-infiltrating lymphocytes in primary liver carcinoma. Across the whole study: Yields of productive TCRbeta reads ranged from roughly 3.5 to 7.13 million per sample and were similar across tissue types.

A constant-region primer served to make TCR beta cDNA from 500 to 550 ng total RNA. ARM-PCR was slightly modified, and three nested multiplex PCR rounds with it gave rise to the TCR beta libraries. Forward primers for TRBV1-TRBV30 and a C-beta reverse primer served the first two PCR rounds, at 10 cycles each. TCRdb ran MiXCR on the multiplex PCR reads and lists one entry per CDR3 protein. This sample has tens of thousands of distinct CDR3 sequences, with around 66% found just once. Findings of the study overall: Tumor region pairs showed greater overlap than either tumor-adjacent or tumor-blood pairs did.

The germline V gene encodes CDR1 SGHAT and CDR2 FQNNGV. The CDR3 contains 16 residues. The sequenced sample consisted of liver tumor tissue from sampling region 3. Regarding subset: tumor region T3, left-lateral pole. This receptor was taken from a woman between 25 and 40 years old with primary liver carcinoma and hepatitis B virus infection. The genes are TRBV11-2 and TRBJ2-4; D perhaps matches TRBD2 (5 bases). CDR3 loop: CASSPVLGLAKDIQCF. The CDR3, as DNA: TGTGCCAGCAGTCCCGTATTGGGTCTAGCCAAAGACATTCAGTGCTTT.